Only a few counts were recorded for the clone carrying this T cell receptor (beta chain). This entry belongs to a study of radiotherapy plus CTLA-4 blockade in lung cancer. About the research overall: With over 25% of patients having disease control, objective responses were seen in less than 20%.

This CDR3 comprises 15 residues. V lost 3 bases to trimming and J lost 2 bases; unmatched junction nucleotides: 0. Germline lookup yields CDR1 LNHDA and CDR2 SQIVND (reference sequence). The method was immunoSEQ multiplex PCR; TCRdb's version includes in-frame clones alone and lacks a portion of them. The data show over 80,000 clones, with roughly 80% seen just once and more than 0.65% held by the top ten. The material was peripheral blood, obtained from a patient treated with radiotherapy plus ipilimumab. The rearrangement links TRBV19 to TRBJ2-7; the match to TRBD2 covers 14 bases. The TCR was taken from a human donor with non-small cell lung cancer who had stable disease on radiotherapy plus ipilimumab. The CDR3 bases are TGTGCCAGTAGTATGGGACTAGCGGGAGCCTACGAGCAGTACTTC. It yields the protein CASSMGLAGAYEQYF.